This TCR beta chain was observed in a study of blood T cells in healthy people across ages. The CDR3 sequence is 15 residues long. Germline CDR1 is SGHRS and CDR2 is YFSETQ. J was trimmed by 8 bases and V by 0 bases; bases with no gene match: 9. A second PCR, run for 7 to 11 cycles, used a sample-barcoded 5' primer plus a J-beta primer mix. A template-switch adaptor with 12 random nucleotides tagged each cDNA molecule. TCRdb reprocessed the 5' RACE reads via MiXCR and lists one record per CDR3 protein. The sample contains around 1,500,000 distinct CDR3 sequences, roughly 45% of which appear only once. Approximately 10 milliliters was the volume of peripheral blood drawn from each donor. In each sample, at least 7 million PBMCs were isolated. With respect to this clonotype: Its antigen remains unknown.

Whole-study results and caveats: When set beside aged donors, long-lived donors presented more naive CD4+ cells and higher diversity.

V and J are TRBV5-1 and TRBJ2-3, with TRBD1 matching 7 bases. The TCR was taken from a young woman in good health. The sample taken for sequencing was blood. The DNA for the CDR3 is TGCGCCAGCAGCTTGGAGGGGGCGAAGGCAGGTACGCAGTATTTT. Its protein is CASSLEGAKAGTQYF.